The T cell receptor beta chain described here comes from a study of immune cell composition in non-small cell lung cancer. Some clones are missing from TCRdb's copy, which holds only in-frame ones; the method was immunoSEQ multiplex PCR. Of 7,500 to 9,000 clones detected, approximately 80% appear once; the ten largest clones hold roughly 12%. Normal lung was taken at the farthest possible site, at least 3 cm from tumour. Details on this clone: What it binds is not known.

The study's findings and limits: It was not proven that tumour-reactive clones equal dominant tumour-associated clones.

The sequence was collected from a human donor with non-small cell lung cancer. Sequencing input: non-adjacent lung tissue.

The DNA for the CDR3 is TGCGCCAGCAGCTACCGGACAGCGGATGAGCAGTTCTTC. Protein: CASSYRTADEQFF. The chain has TRBV5-1 and TRBJ2-1; perhaps TRBD1 as D (6 bases). V lost 3 bases, J lost 8 bases, and 12 bases lay in between. The CDR3 consists of 13 residues. The germline gives CDR1 SGHRS, CDR2 YFSETQ.